This TCR beta chain was sequenced during a study of blood T cell repertoires in COVID-19. Germline assignment: CDR1 KGHSH and CDR2 LQKENI. There are 14 residues in the CDR3. The V and J ends lost 2 bases and 4 bases respectively, with 11 bases between them. Original handling: Estimation of nucleated cell counts was performed using reference gene primer amplification. Generated by immunoSEQ multiplex PCR, the TCRdb table keeps only in-frame clones and is missing some. The D gene and trimming were derived from the DNA, and the V and J assignments and clone size from that table. This table holds under 250,000 clones, about nine tenths found once. Enrolled through a virtual design, the participants were between roughly 18 and 90 years of age and came from about two dozen US areas.

The TCR originated in a woman younger than 45 with acute COVID-19. Sequenced sample: PBMCs or T cells enriched from blood (not recorded which). V usage is TRBV18 and J usage is TRBJ1-1, with D possibly matching TRBD1 (5 bases). The CDR3 here is CASSPGREGTEAFF. CDR3 coding DNA: TGTGCCAGCTCACCAGGCAGGGAGGGCACTGAAGCTTTCTTT.